These 14 T cell receptor beta chains came from one sample sequenced in a study of blood T cell repertoires in COVID-19 (dated by TCRdb to 2018 to 2020). The library was generated by the immunoSEQ multiplex PCR assay. This immuneACCESS table, as held by TCRdb, lists in-frame sequences with V and J called but not all clones. Of the missing ones, under half trace to an unresolved V gene in checked studies; the others have no known cause. Recorded for this sample are some 380,000 clones; nearly 90% of them occurred a single time. About 7% of the sample belongs to the ten largest clones. What was sequenced was peripheral blood. These receptors were obtained from a man between 18 and 29 years old with active or convalescent COVID-19.

The chain links TRBV4-3 to TRBJ1-5; no clear D gene. Germline V gene lookup returns CDR1 LGHNA and CDR2 YSLEER. V lost 0 bases and J lost 6, with 9 bases in between. The CDR3 runs to 14 residues. CDR3 nucleotide sequence: TGCGCCAGCAGCCAAGATAGTGGCGGTCAGCCCCAGCATTTT. It is translated as CASSQDSGGQPQHF.

As to this clone: An end of the junction does not agree with germline; a read error may underlie this. The chain is built from TRBV4-3 and TRBJ2-6; 11 nucleotides agree with TRBD1. CDR1 and CDR2 (germline): LGHNA, YSLEER. The CDR3 is 19 residues long. The CDR3 nucleotides are TGCGCCAGCAGCCAAGAAAGGACAGGGGGCGTCTCTGGGGCCAACGTGCTGACTTTC. Translating gives CASSQERTGGVSGANVLTF.

The CDR3 loop is CASSFGTGRNQPQHF. The CDR3, as DNA: TGTGCCAGCAGCTTCGGGACAGGGCGCAATCAGCCCCAGCATTTT. The chain links TRBV7-2 to TRBJ1-5; 9 positions agree with TRBD1. The CDR3 is 15 amino acids. V dropped 3 bases and J dropped 2; count of bases not matched to a gene: 2. Per the germline V gene, CDR1 is SGHTA and CDR2 is FQGNSA.

The rearrangement joins TRBV7-2 to TRBJ1-1; tentatively, D is TRBD1 (5 bases). The CDR3 sequence is 14 residues long. Trimming pared 1 base from V and 11 bases from J, leaving 17 bases between. Germline V gene lookup returns CDR1 SGHTA and CDR2 FQGNSA. The CDR3 protein is CASSLEGYGGLAFF. CDR3 in DNA: TGTGCCAGCAGCTTAGAGGGGTACGGGGGTCTGGCTTTCTTT.

The chain couples TRBV7-2 to TRBJ2-5, with TRBD1 matching 9 bases. V lost 5 bases and J lost 1; bases outside the gene matches: 5. The CDR3 length is 15 residues. Germline-derived CDR1 and CDR2 are SGHTA and FQGNSA. Written as DNA, the CDR3 is TGTGCCAGCAGCAGGGAGACAGGGGGCCAAGAGACCCAGTACTTC. Amino acids: CASSRETGGQETQYF.

This CDR3 reads CASSPLLGQGSQPQHF. In DNA form, the CDR3 reads TGTGCCAGCTCACCACTCTTGGGACAGGGCTCTCAGCCCCAGCATTTT. This chain uses TRBV18 with TRBJ1-5, with 9 positions matching TRBD1. The CDR3 runs to 16 residues. The germline gives CDR1 KGHSH, CDR2 LQKENI. V shed 1 base, J shed 6 bases, and the junction held 7 bases outside the gene matches.

The chain uses TRBV27 and TRBJ1-1, with D maybe TRBD1 (5 bases). This CDR3 is 13 amino acids long. V lost 0 bases and J 6 bases, leaving 8 bases between the germline ends. Germline lookup yields CDR1 MNHEY and CDR2 SMNVEV (reference sequence). The CDR3: CASSLSQGAEAFF. DNA for the CDR3: TGTGCCAGCAGTTTATCCCAGGGCGCTGAAGCTTTCTTT.

The chain joins TRBV7-6 to TRBJ1-3; tentatively, D is TRBD1 (5 bases). This CDR3 spans 15 amino acids. CDR1 is SGHVS and CDR2 is FNYEAQ in the germline V gene. Between the trimmed V and J ends, which lost 5 bases and 0 bases, there was a span of 11 bases. CDR3 nucleotide sequence: TGTGCCAGCAGCCAACAGGTCAGCTCTGGAAACACCATATATTTT. Translating gives CASSQQVSSGNTIYF. Full variable domain (missing parts from reference TRBV7-6 and TRBJ1-3): GAGVSQSPRYKVTKRGQDVALRCDPISGHVSLYWYRQALGQGPEFLTYFNYEAQQDKSGLPNDRFSAERPEGSISTLTIQRTEQRDSAMYRCASSQQVSSGNTIYFGEGSWLTVV.

The chain couples TRBV3-1 (or the pseudogene TRBV3-2) to TRBJ1-4; D perhaps matches TRBD1 (6 bases). From germline, CDR1 is LGHDT and CDR2 YNNKEL (reference sequence). This CDR3 has 16 residues. Trimming took off 5 bases at V and 4 bases at J, with 17 bases between the two ends. The CDR3 spells CASSAEKGGYNEKLFF. The DNA of the CDR3 is TGTGCCAGCAGCGCAGAAAAGGGGGGGTATAATGAAAAACTGTTTTTT.

The chain links TRBV18 to TRBJ2-7; 15 positions agree with TRBD2. Germline CDR1 and CDR2: KGHSH and LQKENI. The V segment lost 9 bases and the J segment 4 bases; nucleotides outside the gene matches: 7. This CDR3 contains 15 residues. The CDR3 DNA is TGTGCCAGTGCCGGACTAGCGGGAGGGTCTTACGAGCAGTACTTC. Its translation is CASAGLAGGSYEQYF.

J is TRBJ1-5 and V is TRBV3-1 (or the pseudogene TRBV3-2); 8 positions match TRBD1. This CDR3 is built from 15 residues. Germline CDR1 is LGHDT and CDR2 is YNNKEL (reference sequence). V lost 3 bases to trimming and J lost 3 bases; unmatched junction nucleotides: 4. The CDR3 sequence: CASSHGTGTNQPQHF. The CDR3 nucleotides read TGTGCCAGCAGCCACGGGACAGGCACCAATCAGCCCCAGCATTTT.

The chain employs TRBV2 and TRBJ2-5, with a tentative D call TRBD2 (6 bases). Trimming removed 6 bases from V and 1 base from J, with 9 bases in between. The CDR3 loop spans 13 amino acids. Per the germline V gene, CDR1 is SNHLY and CDR2 is FYNNEI. The CDR3 coding sequence is TGTGCCAGCAGGTTGGGGGGCCAAGAGACCCAGTACTTC. This codes for CASRLGGQETQYF.

The chain is built from TRBV24-1 and TRBJ1-4, with a weak D call TRBD1 (5 bases). V was cut by 2 bases and J by 0 bases, with 9 bases left in between. The CDR3 is made up of 16 amino acids. The V gene's germline CDR1 is KGHDR and CDR2 SFDVKD. CDR3 coding DNA: TGTGCCACCAGTGATTCGACAGCAGCAACTAATGAAAAACTGTTTTTT. It yields the protein CATSDSTAATNEKLFF.

In its sample, this clone was seen once. This chain connects TRBV5-1 to TRBJ1-4; 9 bases are a match to TRBD1. V lost 5 bases and J lost 8; bases outside the gene matches: 7. CDR3 length: 14 amino acids. The germline CDR1 and CDR2 sequences are SGHRS and YFSETQ. The CDR3 protein is CASRSGTGKEKLFF. DNA of the CDR3: TGCGCCAGCAGATCGGGGACAGGGAAGGAAAAACTGTTTTTT. Full variable domain (missing parts from reference TRBV5-1 and TRBJ1-4): KAGVTQTPRYLIKTRGQQVTLSCSPISGHRSVSWYQQTPGQGLQFLFEYFSETQRNKGNFPGRFSGRQFSNSRSEMNVSTLELGDSALYLCASRSGTGKEKLFFGSGTQLSVL.